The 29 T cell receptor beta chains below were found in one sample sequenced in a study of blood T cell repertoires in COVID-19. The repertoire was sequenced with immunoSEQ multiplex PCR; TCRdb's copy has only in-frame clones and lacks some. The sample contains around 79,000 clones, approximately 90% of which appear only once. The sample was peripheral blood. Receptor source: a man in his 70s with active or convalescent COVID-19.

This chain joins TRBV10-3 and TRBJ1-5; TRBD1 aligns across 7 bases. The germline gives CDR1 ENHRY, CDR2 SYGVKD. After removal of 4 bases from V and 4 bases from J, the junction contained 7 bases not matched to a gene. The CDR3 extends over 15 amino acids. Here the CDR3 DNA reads TGTGCCATCAGTGGACAGGGATCGGGGAATCAGCCCCAGCATTTT. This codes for CAISGQGSGNQPQHF.

CDR3 DNA sequence: TGCGCCAGCAGCCAAGACGGAGCGGGAGGGATCTACAATGAGCAGTTCTTC. Its protein is CASSQDGAGGIYNEQFF. This chain links TRBV4-1 with TRBJ2-1; 10 nucleotides line up with TRBD2. CDR3 length equals 17 residues. J was trimmed by 3 bases and V by 0 bases; bases with no gene match: 5. Germline V gene sequence: CDR1 MGHRA, CDR2 YSYEKL.

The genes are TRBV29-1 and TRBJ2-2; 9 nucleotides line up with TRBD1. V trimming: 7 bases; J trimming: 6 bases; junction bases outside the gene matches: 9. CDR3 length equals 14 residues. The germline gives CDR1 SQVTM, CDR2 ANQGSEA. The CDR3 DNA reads TGCAGCGCTGGACAGGGGATTGTGTCCGGGGAGCTGTTTTTT. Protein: CSAGQGIVSGELFF.

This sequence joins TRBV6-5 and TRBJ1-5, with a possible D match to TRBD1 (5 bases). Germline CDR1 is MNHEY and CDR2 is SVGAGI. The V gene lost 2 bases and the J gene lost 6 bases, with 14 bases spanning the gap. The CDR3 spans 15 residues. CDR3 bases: TGTGCCAGCAGTTACCGCGCAGGGTCAAGTCAGCCCCAGCATTTT. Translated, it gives CASSYRAGSSQPQHF.

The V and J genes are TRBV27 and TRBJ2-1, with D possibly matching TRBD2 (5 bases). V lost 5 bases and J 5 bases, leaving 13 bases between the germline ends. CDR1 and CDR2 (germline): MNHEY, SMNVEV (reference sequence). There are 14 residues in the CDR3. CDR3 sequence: CASSPRTGNNEQFF. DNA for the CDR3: TGTGCCAGCAGTCCCCGGACGGGAAACAATGAGCAGTTCTTC.

The CDR3 DNA is TGTGCCAGCAGCTTGCAGGAGAACACTGAAGCTTTCTTT. This gives the protein CASSLQENTEAFF. The J gene is TRBJ1-1, the V gene TRBV7-3; no clear D. The CDR3 loop spans 13 amino acids. CDR1 and CDR2 from the germline V gene are SGHTA and FQGTGA. Trimming cost V 3 bases and J 1 base, with 6 bases left between them.

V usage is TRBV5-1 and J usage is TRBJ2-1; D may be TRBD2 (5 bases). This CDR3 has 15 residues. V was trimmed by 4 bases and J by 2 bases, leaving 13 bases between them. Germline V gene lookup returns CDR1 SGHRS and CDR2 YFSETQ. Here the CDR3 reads CASSPQAETYNEQFF. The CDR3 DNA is TGCGCCAGCAGCCCCCAAGCGGAGACCTACAATGAGCAGTTCTTC.

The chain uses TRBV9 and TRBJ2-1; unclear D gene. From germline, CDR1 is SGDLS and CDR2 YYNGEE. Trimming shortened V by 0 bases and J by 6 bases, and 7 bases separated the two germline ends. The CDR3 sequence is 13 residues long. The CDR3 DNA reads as TGTGCCAGCAGCGTAGAATGGAGCAATGAGCAGTTCTTC. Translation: CASSVEWSNEQFF.

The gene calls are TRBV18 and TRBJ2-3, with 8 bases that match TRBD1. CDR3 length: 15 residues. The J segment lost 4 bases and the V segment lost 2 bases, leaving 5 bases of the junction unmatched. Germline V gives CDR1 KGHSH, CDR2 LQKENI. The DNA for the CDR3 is TGTGCCAGCTCACCAGACAGGGGCCGGGCAGATACGCAGTATTTT. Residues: CASSPDRGRADTQYF.

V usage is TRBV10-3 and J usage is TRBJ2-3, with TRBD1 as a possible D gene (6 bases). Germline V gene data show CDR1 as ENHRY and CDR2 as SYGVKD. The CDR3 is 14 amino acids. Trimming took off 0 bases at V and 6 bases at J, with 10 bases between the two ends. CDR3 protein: CAISESVGGDTQYF. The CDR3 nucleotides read TGTGCCATCAGTGAGTCGGTAGGGGGTGATACGCAGTATTTT.

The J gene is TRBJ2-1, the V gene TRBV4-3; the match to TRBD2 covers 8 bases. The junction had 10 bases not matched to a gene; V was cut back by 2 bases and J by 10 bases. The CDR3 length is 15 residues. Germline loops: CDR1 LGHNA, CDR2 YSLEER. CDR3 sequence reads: CASSQKNREGLEQFF. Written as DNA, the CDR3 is TGCGCCAGCAGCCAAAAGAATCGGGAGGGCCTCGAGCAGTTCTTC.

The CDR3 coding sequence is TGTGCCAGCAGCGGACAGTCTGGCTCTGGGGCCAACGTCCTGACTTTC. It yields the protein CASSGQSGSGANVLTF. The chain employs TRBV9 and TRBJ2-6; maybe TRBD1 (5 bases). Between the trimmed V and J ends, which lost 3 bases and 0 bases, there was a span of 10 bases. The CDR3 is 16 residues long. CDR1 is SGDLS and CDR2 is YYNGEE in the germline V gene.

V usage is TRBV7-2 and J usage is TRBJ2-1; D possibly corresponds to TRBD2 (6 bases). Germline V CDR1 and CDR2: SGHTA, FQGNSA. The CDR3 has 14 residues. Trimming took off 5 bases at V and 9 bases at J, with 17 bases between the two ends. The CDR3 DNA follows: TGTGCCAGCAGCCGCGGGGCTAGCCAAGGTGAGCAGTTCTTC. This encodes CASSRGASQGEQFF. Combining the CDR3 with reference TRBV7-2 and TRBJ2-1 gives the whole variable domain GAGVSQSPSNKVTEKGKDVELRCDPISGHTALYWYRQSLGQGLEFLIYFQGNSAPDKSGLPSDRFSAERTGGSVSTLTIQRTQQEDSAVYLCASSRGASQGEQFFGPGTRLTVL.

CDR3 nucleotides: TGTGCCAGCAGTTTACAGGCCCCTGAAATTTCCCTAAGTGGGTACGAGCAGTACTTC. It encodes CASSLQAPEISLSGYEQYF. This rearrangement joins TRBV27 to TRBJ2-7, with D unresolved. The CDR3 loop spans 19 amino acids. V gave up 2 bases and J gave up 4 bases, with 27 bases separating them. Germline CDR1 and CDR2: MNHEY and SMNVEV (reference sequence).

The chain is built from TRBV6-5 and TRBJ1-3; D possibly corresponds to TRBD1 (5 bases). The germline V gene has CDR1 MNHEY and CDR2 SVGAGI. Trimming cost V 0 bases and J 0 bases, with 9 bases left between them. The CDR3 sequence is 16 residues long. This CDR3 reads CASSYSGGVSGNTIYF. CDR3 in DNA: TGTGCCAGCAGTTACTCGGGGGGGGTCTCTGGAAACACCATATATTTT.

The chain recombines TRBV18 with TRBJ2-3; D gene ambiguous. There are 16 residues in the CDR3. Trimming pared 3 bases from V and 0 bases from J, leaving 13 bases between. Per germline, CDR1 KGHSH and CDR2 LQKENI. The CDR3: CASSPIGGGSTDTQYF. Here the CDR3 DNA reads TGTGCCAGCTCACCTATAGGTGGCGGAAGCACAGATACGCAGTATTTT.

CDR3 sequence reads: CASSVTPDSYEQYF. The CDR3 nucleotides read TGTGCCAGCAGCGTGACCCCGGACAGCTACGAGCAGTACTTC. This chain joins TRBV9 and TRBJ2-7, with a possible D match to TRBD1 (6 bases). This CDR3 spans 14 amino acids. Germline V gene sequence: CDR1 SGDLS, CDR2 YYNGEE. V lost 2 bases, J lost 3 bases, and 12 bases lay in between.

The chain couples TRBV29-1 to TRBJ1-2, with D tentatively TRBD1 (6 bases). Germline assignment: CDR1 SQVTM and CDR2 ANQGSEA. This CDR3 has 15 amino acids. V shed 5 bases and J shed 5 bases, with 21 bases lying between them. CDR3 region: CSVMPHVGAPYGYTF. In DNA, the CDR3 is TGCAGCGTTATGCCGCACGTGGGGGCGCCGTATGGCTACACCTTC.

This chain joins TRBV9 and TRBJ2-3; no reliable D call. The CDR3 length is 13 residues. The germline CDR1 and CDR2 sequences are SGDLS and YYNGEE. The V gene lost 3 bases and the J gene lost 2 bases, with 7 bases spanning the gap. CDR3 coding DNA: TGTGCCAGCAGCGGAGCTAACACAGATACGCAGTATTTT. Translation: CASSGANTDTQYF.

This CDR3 is CASSPGGQIANYGYTF. CDR3 nucleotides: TGTGCCAGCAGCCCCGGTGGACAGATCGCTAACTATGGCTACACCTTC. The rearrangement links TRBV3-1 (or the pseudogene TRBV3-2) to TRBJ1-2; D perhaps matches TRBD1 (6 bases). V was shortened by 4 bases and J by 0 bases, with 15 bases between the two germline ends. Germline CDR1 and CDR2: LGHDT and YNNKEL (reference sequence). The CDR3 consists of 16 residues.

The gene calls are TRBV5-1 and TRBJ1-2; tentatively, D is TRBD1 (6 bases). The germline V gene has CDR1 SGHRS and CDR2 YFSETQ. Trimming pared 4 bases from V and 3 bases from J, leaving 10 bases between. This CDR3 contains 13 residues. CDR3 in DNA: TGCGCCAGCAGCGAACAGGGTGACTATGGCTACACCTTC. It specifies CASSEQGDYGYTF.

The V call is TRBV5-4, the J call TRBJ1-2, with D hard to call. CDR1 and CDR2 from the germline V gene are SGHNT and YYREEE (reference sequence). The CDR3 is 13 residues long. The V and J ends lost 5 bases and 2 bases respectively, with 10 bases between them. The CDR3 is CASSLDGNYGYTF. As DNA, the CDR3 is TGTGCCAGCAGTTTAGACGGGAACTATGGCTACACCTTC. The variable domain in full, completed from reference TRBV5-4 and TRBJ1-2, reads ETGVTQSPTHLIKTRGQQVTLRCSSQSGHNTVSWYQQALGQGPQFIFQYYREEENGRGNFPPRFSGLQFPNYSSELNVNALELDDSALYLCASSLDGNYGYTFGSGTRLTVV.

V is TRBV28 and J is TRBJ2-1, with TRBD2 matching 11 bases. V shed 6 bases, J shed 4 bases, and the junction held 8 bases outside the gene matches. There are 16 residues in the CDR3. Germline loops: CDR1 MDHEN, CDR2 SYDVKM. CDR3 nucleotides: TGTGCCAGCAGGGGGACTAGCGGTCGTTTGTACAATGAGCAGTTCTTC. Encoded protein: CASRGTSGRLYNEQFF.

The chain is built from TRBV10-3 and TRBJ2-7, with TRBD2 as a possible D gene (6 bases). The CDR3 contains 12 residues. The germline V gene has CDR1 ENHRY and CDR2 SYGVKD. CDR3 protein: CATGESAYEQYF. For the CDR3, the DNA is TGTGCAACGGGGGAGTCGGCCTACGAGCAGTACTTC.

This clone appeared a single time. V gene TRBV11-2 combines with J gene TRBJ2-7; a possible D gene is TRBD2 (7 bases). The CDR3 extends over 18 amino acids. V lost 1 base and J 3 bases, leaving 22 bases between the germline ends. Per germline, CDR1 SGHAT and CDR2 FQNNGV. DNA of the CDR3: TGTGCCAGCAGCTTAGGGGGGGGCGCGTTGTTTGTCGTCTACGAGCAGTACTTC. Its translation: CASSLGGGALFVVYEQYF.

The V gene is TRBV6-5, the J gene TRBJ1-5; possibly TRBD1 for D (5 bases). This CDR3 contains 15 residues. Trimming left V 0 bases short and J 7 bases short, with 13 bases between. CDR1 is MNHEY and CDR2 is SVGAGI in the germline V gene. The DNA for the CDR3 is TGTGCCAGCAGTTACTCTTGGGGGGGGAAACAGCCCCAGCATTTT. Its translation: CASSYSWGGKQPQHF.

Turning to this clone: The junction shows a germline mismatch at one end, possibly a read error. The CDR3 reads CASSSVTGSQYF. The CDR3 DNA follows: TGTGCTAGCAGCTCCGTCACGGGGTCCCAGTACTTC. The V call is TRBV7-7, the J call TRBJ2-5; tentative D call: TRBD2 (5 bases). CDR3 length equals 12 residues. The germline gives CDR1 SSHAT, CDR2 FNYEAQ (reference sequence). The full variable domain, completed using reference TRBV7-7 and TRBJ2-5, is GAGVSQSPRYKVTKRGQDVTLRCDPISSHATLYWYQQALGQGPEFLTYFNYEAQPDKSGLPSDRFSAERPEGSISTLTIQRTEQRDSAMYRCASSSVTGSQYFGPGTRLLVL.

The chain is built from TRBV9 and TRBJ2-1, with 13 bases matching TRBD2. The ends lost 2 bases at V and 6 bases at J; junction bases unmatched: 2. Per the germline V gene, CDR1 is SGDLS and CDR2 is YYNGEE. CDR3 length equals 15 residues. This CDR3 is CASSVGTSGINEQFF. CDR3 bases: TGTGCCAGCAGCGTCGGGACTAGCGGGATCAATGAGCAGTTCTTC.

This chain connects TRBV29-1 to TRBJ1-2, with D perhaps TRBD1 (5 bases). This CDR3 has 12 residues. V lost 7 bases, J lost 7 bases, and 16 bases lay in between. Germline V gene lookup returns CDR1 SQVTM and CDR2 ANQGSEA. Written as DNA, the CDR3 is TGCAGCGATGCTAATGGCAGGGCTGGCTACACCTTC. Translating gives CSDANGRAGYTF.